This TCR beta chain was captured in a study of blood T cell repertoires in COVID-19. CDR1 is SGHDT, CDR2 YYEEEE, per germline. This CDR3 comprises 16 residues. Unmatched junction bases numbered 6, after V lost 4 bases and J lost 2 bases. The repertoire was sequenced with immunoSEQ multiplex PCR; TCRdb's copy has only in-frame clones and lacks some. The profile shows some 250,000 clones, 65% to 90% of them singletons. V usage is TRBV5-6 and J usage is TRBJ1-2, with TRBD1 identical over 12 bases. The sequence was obtained from a man younger than 40 with active or convalescent COVID-19. Sequencing used peripheral blood. The CDR3 sequence: CASSLPGQGANYGYTF. The DNA for the CDR3 is TGTGCCAGCAGCCTACCGGGACAGGGGGCAAACTATGGCTACACCTTC. Together with reference TRBV5-6 and TRBJ1-2, the CDR3 gives the full variable domain: DAGVTQSPTHLIKTRGQQVTLRCSPKSGHDTVSWYQQALGQGPQFIFQYYEEEERQRGNFPDRFSGHQFPNYSSELNVNALLLGDSALYLCASSLPGQGANYGYTFGSGTRLTVV.